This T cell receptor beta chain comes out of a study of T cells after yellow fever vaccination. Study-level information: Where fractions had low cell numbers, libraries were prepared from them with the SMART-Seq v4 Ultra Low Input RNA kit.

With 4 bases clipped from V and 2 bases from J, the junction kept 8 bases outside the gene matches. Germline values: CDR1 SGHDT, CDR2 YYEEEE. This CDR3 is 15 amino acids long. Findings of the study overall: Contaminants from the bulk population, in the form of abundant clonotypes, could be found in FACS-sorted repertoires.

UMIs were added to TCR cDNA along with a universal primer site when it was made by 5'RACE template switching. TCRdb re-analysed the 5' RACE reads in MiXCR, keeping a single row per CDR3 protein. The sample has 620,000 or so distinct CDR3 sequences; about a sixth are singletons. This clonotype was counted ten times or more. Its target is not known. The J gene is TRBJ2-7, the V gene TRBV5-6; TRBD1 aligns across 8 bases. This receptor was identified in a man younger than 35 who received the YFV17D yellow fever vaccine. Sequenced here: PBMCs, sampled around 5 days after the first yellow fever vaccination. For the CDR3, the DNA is TGTGCCAGCAGCGGCCGTGGACAGGGTACCTACGAGCAGTACTTC. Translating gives CASSGRGQGTYEQYF.